This T cell receptor (beta chain) derives from a study of patients and donors after allogeneic stem cell transplantation. This clonotype was picked up a small number of times. CDR1 and CDR2 from the germline V gene are MNHEY and SMNVEV (reference sequence). CDR3 length: 18 amino acids. Losses at the gene ends were 2 bases for V and 0 bases for J; bases not matched to a gene: 8. MiXCR, applied by TCRdb to the RT-PCR reads, yields one record per CDR3 protein. The sample records some 150,000 distinct CDR3 sequences, about 36% being singletons. The receptor comes from a human donor who was either an allogeneic HSCT recipient or a stem cell or donor lymphocyte infusion donor (not recorded which). It is not recorded whose cells these are; they may come from a transplant donor. The sequenced sample consisted of blood, either unsorted or a sorted T cell fraction (not recorded which). The chain recombines TRBV27 with TRBJ1-2; 11 nucleotides align to TRBD1. In DNA, the CDR3 is TGTGCCAGCAGTTTAGGACGGGACAGGGGGATTGCTAACTATGGCTACACCTTC. Protein sequence: CASSLGRDRGIANYGYTF.